The 8 T cell receptor beta chains reported below all come from one sample, sequenced in a study of early T cells in non-severe SARS-CoV-2 infection. TCRdb reanalysed the 5' RACE reads using MiXCR and keeps one entry per CDR3 protein. The sample lists tens of thousands of distinct CDR3 sequences, roughly a tenth occurring once. Input material: whole blood. The receptors derive from an adult who was a healthcare worker with PCR-confirmed SARS-CoV-2 infection or an uninfected control (not recorded which).

This clonotype came up many times. The J gene is TRBJ2-7, the V gene TRBV5-1, with D perhaps being TRBD1 or TRBD2 (5 bases each). Looked up from germline, CDR1 is SGHRS and CDR2 is YFSETQ. V dropped 0 bases and J dropped 6 bases, with 28 bases sitting between them. The CDR3 loop spans 19 amino acids. The DNA for the CDR3 is TGCGCCAGCAGCTTGGAGCAGGGTGGGACCTTACCAACCCCCCGCGAGCAGTACTTC. Amino acid sequence: CASSLEQGGTLPTPREQYF.

This clonotype was recorded at least ten times. The chain couples TRBV4-2 to TRBJ2-2; 10 bases map to TRBD2. There are 17 residues in the CDR3. Germline trimming cut 0 bases from V and 6 bases from J; bases unmatched to any gene: 7. The germline CDR1 and CDR2 sequences are LGHNA and YNFKEQ. CDR3 sequence: CASSQDWLAGEPGELFF. The CDR3 nucleotides are TGTGCCAGCAGCCAAGATTGGCTAGCGGGAGAGCCCGGGGAGCTGTTTTTT.

This clonotype turned up a few times. The chain is built from TRBV20-1 and TRBJ2-5; D gene uncertain. The CDR3 has 14 amino acids. Germline CDR1 reads DFQATT; CDR2 reads SNEGSKA (reference sequence). The V and J ends lost 6 bases and 3 bases respectively, with 17 bases between them. The CDR3 loop is CSAPPAARKETQYF. The CDR3 region has the DNA TGCAGTGCCCCGCCGGCGGCTCGAAAAGAGACCCAGTACTTC.

This chain links TRBV7-9 with TRBJ1-1; D is ambiguous. Deletions cut 1 base from V and 4 bases from J, with 7 bases between. The CDR3 contains 13 residues. Germline CDR1 SEHNR, CDR2 FQNEAQ (reference sequence). The CDR3 sequence: CASSLGTGTEAFF. DNA of the CDR3: TGTGCCAGCAGCTTAGGTACGGGCACTGAAGCTTTCTTT.

Many counts were recorded for this clonotype. The V gene is TRBV11-2, the J gene TRBJ2-7; 8 bases align to TRBD2. Germline values: CDR1 SGHAT, CDR2 FQNNGV. The V gene end was trimmed by 2 bases and the J gene end by 5 bases; junction bases not matched to a gene: 14. The CDR3 covers 17 residues. CDR3 loop: CASSLFRSGLEYDEQYF. Here the CDR3 DNA reads TGTGCCAGCAGCTTATTCCGATCGGGACTAGAATACGACGAGCAGTACTTC.

This clonotype has at least ten counts. The V gene is TRBV25-1, the J gene TRBJ2-4; D remains ambiguous. CDR3 size: 16 residues. Trimming took 4 bases from V and 5 from J, leaving 18 bases between them. CDR1 is MGHDK and CDR2 is SYGVNS in the germline V gene. The CDR3 DNA sequence: TGTGCCAGCAGTGGCCTGAGAAACATGATGGAAAACATTCAGTACTTC. It encodes CASSGLRNMMENIQYF. Together with reference TRBV25-1 and TRBJ2-4, the CDR3 gives the full variable domain: EADIYQTPRYLVIGTGKKITLECSQTMGHDKMYWYQQDPGMELHLIHYSYGVNSTEKGDLSSESTVSRIRTEHFPLTLESARPSHTSQYLCASSGLRNMMENIQYFGAGTRLSVL.

This clonotype was picked up a small number of times. V usage is TRBV7-2 and J usage is TRBJ2-2, with 7 bases lining up with TRBD1. CDR1 and CDR2 (germline): SGHTA, FQGNSA. V shed 7 bases, J shed 1 base, and the junction held 6 bases outside the gene matches. CDR3 length: 15 amino acids. The CDR3 loop is CASILDRMNTGELFF. The CDR3 nucleotides are TGTGCCAGCATCTTGGACAGGATGAACACCGGGGAGCTGTTTTTT.

This clonotype has at least ten counts. The chain recombines TRBV6-2 or TRBV6-3 with TRBJ2-2; no definite D call. This CDR3 region has 14 residues. The V and J ends lost 8 bases and 5 bases respectively, with 15 bases between them. Germline loops: CDR1 MNHEY, CDR2 SVGEGT. The CDR3 loop reads CASSPSGLTGELFF. The CDR3, as DNA: TGTGCCAGCTCCCCAAGTGGGCTAACCGGGGAGCTGTTTTTT.